This T cell receptor (beta chain) was obtained from a study of naive and memory T cell subsets. Treatment described: skin biopsy from PPD injection site in Mantoux-positive individual. A UMI-containing oligonucleotide was joined by 3' ligation to the TCR cDNA template. Tuberculin skin test biopsies were taken where PPD was injected in Mantoux-positive people. Unsorted total RNA, roughly 1 to 1000 ng, was DNase treated before reverse transcription. The V end was cut by 5 bases, the J end by 0 bases, with 14 bases between. CDR1 and CDR2 from the germline V gene are SGHTA and FQGTGA. The CDR3 spans 16 residues. The SP2 primer and nested alpha and beta constant region primers amplified ligated cDNA in four rounds. TCRdb re-analysed the UMI-ligation and nested PCR reads in MiXCR, keeping a single row per CDR3 protein. Among approximately 22,000 distinct CDR3 sequences listed, roughly 5.5% were seen once.

The V gene is TRBV7-3, the J gene TRBJ2-1, with unresolved D. The clonotype originates from an adult in good health. The specimen comprised skin, sampled from a tuberculin skin test site. DNA for the CDR3: TGTGCCAGCAGCCGATCCGGCTTCAGCTCCTACAATGAGCAGTTCTTC. It is translated as CASSRSGFSSYNEQFF.